This paragraph covers one T cell receptor beta chain sequence. Its target is not known. CDR1 and CDR2 (germline): SQVTM, ANQGSEA. V was clipped by 5 bases and J by 0 bases, with 11 bases between them. This CDR3 comprises 14 residues. TCRdb keeps only in-frame clones here, not all; method: immunoSEQ multiplex PCR. The data show tens of thousands of clones, with approximately 86% seen just once and approximately 16% held by the top ten. This entry is derived from a study of OX40 agonist ivuxolimab in advanced cancers. The wider study: At doses from 0.01 to 10 mg/kg, patients were given intravenous ivuxolimab every 2 weeks. Study results and caveats: Partial responders at 0.1-3.0 mg/kg had among the lowest clonal expansion.

The genes are TRBV29-1 and TRBJ2-1; D remains ambiguous. The clonotype was recovered from an adult with an advanced solid tumor such as melanoma, head and neck, liver or kidney cancer. The sequences come from CD4+ or CD8+ T cells sorted from blood, collected in a trial of the OX40 agonist ivuxolimab. The CDR3: CSVTRRGSYNEQFF. The CDR3 nucleotides read TGCAGCGTTACTCGACGTGGCTCCTACAATGAGCAGTTCTTC.